A selection of T cell receptor beta chains follows, all from one sample in a study of blood T cells in healthy people across ages. TCRdb ran MiXCR on the 5' RACE reads and lists one entry per CDR3 protein. The sample has 1,300,000 or so distinct CDR3 sequences; 59% are singletons. Sequences were obtained from blood. The receptors stem from a man aged 18 to 30 in good health. Each CDR3 is given with its conserved first and last residue. Fields, in order: D gene, J gene, V gene, clone size, CDR3 DNA, CDR3 protein. A D gene is named only where the DNA matches it firmly. Only part of the rows carry a size: once, few, many, or a class if the clone is expanded.

. | TRBJ2-5 | TRBV20-1 | . | TGCAGTGCTAGATCCAGAGGGGGGGGCAACCTCCAAGAGACCCAGTACTTC | CSARSRGGGNLQETQYF
TRBD1 | TRBJ2-7 | TRBV4-1 | once | TGCGCCAGCAGCCATTTACAGGGGAACCCTATCTACGAGCAGTACTTC | CASSHLQGNPIYEQYF
TRBD1 | TRBJ2-7 | TRBV7-9 | . | TGTGCCAGCAGCTCAGCCGGGACAGGGATGAAAGAGCAGTACTTC | CASSSAGTGMKEQYF
. | TRBJ1-2 | TRBV6-2/TRBV6-3 | few | TGTGCCAGCAGTGACACAGGGTCCCGTGGCTACACCTTC | CASSDTGSRGYTF
TRBD1 | TRBJ2-5 | TRBV9 | . | TGTGCCAGCAGCGTAGGCGGCGGGACAGGCAAAGAGACCCAGTACTTC | CASSVGGGTGKETQYF
. | TRBJ2-3 | TRBV20-1 | . | TGCAGTGCTAGAGTCCTAGCCACCACAGATACGCAGTATTTT | CSARVLATTDTQYF
TRBD2 | TRBJ2-1 | TRBV29-1 | few | TGCAGCGAAACTAGCGGGGTGGGTTTTGAGCAGTTCTTC | CSETSGVGFEQFF
. | TRBJ2-1 | TRBV7-9 | . | TGTGCCAGCAGCTTTCAGAGGGACGAGCAGTTCTTC | CASSFQRDEQFF
. | TRBJ2-5 | TRBV7-2 | . | TGTGCCAGCAGCTTCGGAGGGGCGAGGCAAGAGACCCAGTACTTC | CASSFGGARQETQYF
TRBD1 | TRBJ2-5 | TRBV28 | . | TGTGCCAGCAGTTTTAGGATTACAGGGGGCGTTCTCTTAGCCGAGACCCAGTACTTC | CASSFRITGGVLLAETQYF
. | TRBJ1-1 | TRBV7-9 | . | TGTGCCAGCAGCTTAGTGCGAGTGCAGAAGAACACTGAAGCTTTCTTT | CASSLVRVQKNTEAFF
. | TRBJ1-4 | TRBV10-3 | . | TGTGCCATCAGGGGACCTACTTTAAATGAAAAACTGTTTTTT | CAIRGPTLNEKLFF
TRBD1 | TRBJ2-6 | TRBV12-3/TRBV12-4 | few | TGTGCCAGCAGTTTTCTAAGACAGGGAACCCCCTCTGGGGCCAACGTCCTGACTTTC | CASSFLRQGTPSGANVLTF
. | TRBJ1-1 | TRBV6-7 | . | TGTGCCAGCAGTCGAGACCTTTGGGACACTGAAGCTTTCTTT | CASSRDLWDTEAFF
. | TRBJ2-1 | TRBV20-1 | . | TGCAGTGCTAATGTTGCAACCAACCGCGCCTACAATGAGCAGTTCTTC | CSANVATNRAYNEQFF
TRBD1 | TRBJ2-6 | TRBV6-1 | few | TGTGCCGGCGGGACAGGGGTTGTTGGGGCCAACGTCCTGACTTTC | CAGGTGVVGANVLTF
TRBD1 | TRBJ2-7 | TRBV9 | many | TGTGCCAGCAGCGCGGGACAGTCCTACGAGCAGTACTTC | CASSAGQSYEQYF
. | TRBJ2-5 | TRBV9 | . | TGTGCCAGCAGCGTAGGCCCGACAGGTTGGGGCGAGACCCAGTACTTC | CASSVGPTGWGETQYF
. | TRBJ1-2 | TRBV7-6 | . | TGTGCCAGCTCCCTAGACGCGGGGGCAGGGGCCTCGGGTGGCTACACCTTC | CASSLDAGAGASGGYTF
TRBD1 | TRBJ2-5 | TRBV5-1 | few | TGCGCCAGCGGGACAGGACAAGAGACCCAGTACTTC | CASGTGQETQYF
TRBD2 | TRBJ2-1 | TRBV11-1 | . | TGTGCCAGCACGCGGGCGGGGGAGACCTATGAGCAGTTCTTC | CASTRAGETYEQFF
. | TRBJ2-7 | TRBV9 | . | TGTGCCGGCAGCGTAGGACTCATGAGCTCCTACGAGCAGTACTTC | CAGSVGLMSSYEQYF
. | TRBJ2-7 | TRBV27 | few | TGTGCCAGCAGTTTAGCGACAGGGAGAGGAGCGGGGCTGTACGAGCAGTACTTC | CASSLATGRGAGLYEQYF
. | TRBJ1-2 | TRBV29-1 | . | TGCAGCGTTGACCGCAGGCCGTATGGCTACACCTTC | CSVDRRPYGYTF
TRBD1 | TRBJ1-5 | TRBV28 | . | TGTGCCAGCAGTAGACGGGGACAGGGGGTCCAGCCCCAGCATTTT | CASSRRGQGVQPQHF
TRBD1 | TRBJ2-7 | TRBV7-6 | . | TGTGCCAGCAGCCCCGATATGAGGGGGCGGTTCGGGGAGCAGTACTTC | CASSPDMRGRFGEQYF
. | TRBJ2-1 | TRBV27 | few | TGTGCCAGCAGTTTGGTAGCTTTCAATGAGCAGTTCTTC | CASSLVAFNEQFF
TRBD1 | TRBJ2-7 | TRBV20-1 | few | TGCAGTGCTAACGGAAGGATACAGGGGGCAAAAGAGCAGTACTTC | CSANGRIQGAKEQYF
. | TRBJ2-7 | TRBV7-9 | once | TGTGCCAGCATCCAGACCGACGTGGGAAATGAGCAGTACTTC | CASIQTDVGNEQYF
. | TRBJ1-2 | TRBV4-1 | . | TGCGCCAGCAGCCAATCTTCGGGCAGCTCGGGCTACACCTTC | CASSQSSGSSGYTF
. | TRBJ2-7 | TRBV27 | . | TGTGCCAGCAGTCCCGAGGATGGGTCTTACTACGAGCAGTACTTC | CASSPEDGSYYEQYF
. | TRBJ1-5 | TRBV3-1 | . | TGTGCCAGCAGCCAAGAAACGGCCGGCCAGCCCCAGCATTTT | CASSQETAGQPQHF
. | TRBJ2-3 | TRBV27 | . | TGTGCCAGCAGTCCCGGGACTCCCCTGAGGACAGATACGCAGTATTTT | CASSPGTPLRTDTQYF
TRBD2 | TRBJ2-1 | TRBV4-2 | . | TGTGCCAGCAGCCAAGTTCAGACTAGCGGGGACGTTAATGAGCAGTTCTTC | CASSQVQTSGDVNEQFF
. | TRBJ2-1 | TRBV12-3/TRBV12-4 | . | TGTGCCAGCAGTTCTACCTCCGGGTCCCGCGGCTACAATGAGCAGTTCTTC | CASSSTSGSRGYNEQFF
TRBD2 | TRBJ2-1 | TRBV6-5 | . | TGTGCCAGCAGTTACACCACTAGCGGGGGGCGGAATGAGCAGTTCTTC | CASSYTTSGGRNEQFF
. | TRBJ1-4 | TRBV6-1 | . | TGTGCCAGCAGTGCCGGACAGTGGGGAGGTGAAAAACTGTTTTTT | CASSAGQWGGEKLFF
. | TRBJ1-2 | TRBV5-5 | . | TGTGCCAGCAGCGTGGACTCCCGTTATGGCTACACCTTC | CASSVDSRYGYTF
. | TRBJ2-3 | TRBV9 | . | TGTGCCAGCAGCACAGACGGAAGCACAGATACGCAGTATTTT | CASSTDGSTDTQYF
. | TRBJ1-4 | TRBV27 | . | TGTGCCAGCAGTGCAAGAGCGCCAATAGTTCCAACTAATGAAAAACTGTTTTTT | CASSARAPIVPTNEKLFF
TRBD2 | TRBJ2-5 | TRBV4-1 | . | TGCGCCAGCAGCCCCGGACTAGCGCAGGTGCTACAAGAGACCCAGTACTTC | CASSPGLAQVLQETQYF
. | TRBJ2-3 | TRBV6-5 | . | TGTGCCAGCAGTTACGAAATGCGAAGGGCCGACACAGATACGCAGTATTTT | CASSYEMRRADTDTQYF
. | TRBJ2-2 | TRBV2 | . | TGTGCCAGCAGTGATCTGGGGCCGACCGGGGAGCTGTTTTTT | CASSDLGPTGELFF
. | TRBJ1-2 | TRBV21-1 | . | TGTGCCAGTAGCAAACCTGGTGGCTACACCTTC | CASSKPGGYTF
TRBD1 | TRBJ1-2 | TRBV7-2 | few | TGTGCCAGCAGCTTAATACGGGACAGGGGAAACTATGGCTACACCTTC | CASSLIRDRGNYGYTF
TRBD2 | TRBJ2-3 | TRBV12-3/TRBV12-4 | . | TGTGCCAGCAGGTCAAACTCGGGTCGGGGGGGGACAGATACGCAGTATTTT | CASRSNSGRGGTDTQYF
TRBD1 | TRBJ1-4 | TRBV25-1 | . | TGTGCCAGCATGGGACAGGGGAGGTGGACTAATGAAAAACTGTTTTTT | CASMGQGRWTNEKLFF
. | TRBJ2-5 | TRBV14 | few | TGTGCCAGCAGCCAGGGAACGGTGAACTACGAGCAGTACTTT | CASSQGTVNYEQYF
TRBD1 | TRBJ1-6 | TRBV25-1 | few | TGTGCCAGCAGTACAAGGACAGGGGAGAATTCACCCCTCCACTTT | CASSTRTGENSPLHF
TRBD1 | TRBJ1-5 | TRBV2 | . | TGTGCCAGTTACGGACAGGGAGGCCAGCCCCAGCATTTT | CASYGQGGQPQHF
. | TRBJ2-7 | TRBV29-1 | . | TGCAGCGTTGAAACGCCCGGGACCCACGGGTCCTACGAGCAGTACTTC | CSVETPGTHGSYEQYF
TRBD1 | TRBJ2-7 | TRBV20-1 | . | TGCAGTGCCCCTGACAGGGTTGAATACTACGAGCAGTACTTC | CSAPDRVEYYEQYF
. | TRBJ2-1 | TRBV12-5 | . | TGTGCTAGTGGTTCCGGGGCCGCAAACAATGAGCAGTTCTTC | CASGSGAANNEQFF
. | TRBJ1-2 | TRBV27 | . | TGTGCCAGCAGTTTTGACAAAAACTATGGCTACACCTTC | CASSFDKNYGYTF
TRBD2 | TRBJ2-1 | TRBV4-3 | few | TGCGCCAGCAGCCAAGGTGGGGCTAGCGGAAACAATGAGCAGTTCTTC | CASSQGGASGNNEQFF
. | TRBJ2-7 | TRBV20-1 | . | TGCAGTGCTAGCCCCATACAGGGTCCATATACGATGGAGCAGTACTTC | CSASPIQGPYTMEQYF